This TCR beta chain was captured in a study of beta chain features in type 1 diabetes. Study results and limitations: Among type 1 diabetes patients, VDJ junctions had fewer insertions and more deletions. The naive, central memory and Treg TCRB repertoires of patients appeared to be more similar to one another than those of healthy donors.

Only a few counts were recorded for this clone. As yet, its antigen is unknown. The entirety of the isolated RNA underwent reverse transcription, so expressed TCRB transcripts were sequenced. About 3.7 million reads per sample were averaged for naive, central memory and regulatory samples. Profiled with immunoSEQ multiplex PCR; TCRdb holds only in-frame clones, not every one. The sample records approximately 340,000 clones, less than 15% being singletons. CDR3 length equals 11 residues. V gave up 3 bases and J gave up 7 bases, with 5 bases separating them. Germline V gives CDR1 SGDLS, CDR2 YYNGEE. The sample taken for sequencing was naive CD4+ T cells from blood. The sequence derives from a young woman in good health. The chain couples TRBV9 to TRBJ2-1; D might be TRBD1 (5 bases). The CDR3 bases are TGTGCCAGCAGCGGGACAAATGAGCAGTTCTTC. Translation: CASSGTNEQFF.